The clone carrying this TCR beta chain occurred once. Its antigen is unidentified. The source of the sample is a study of graft-versus-host responses after intestinal transplantation. The overall study: In this cohort, recipients had multivisceral, liver-intestinal, or isolated intestinal transplants. Induction with anti-thymocyte globulin, then tacrolimus and steroids for three to four years, was given to all recipients. Whole-study results and caveats: When patients had graft-donor T cell macrochimerism, their allografts held high graft-versus-host to host-versus-graft clonal ratios. Levels of circulating GvH clones at their peak were associated with early post-transplant HvG declines.

Germline V lookup: CDR1 LGHNA, CDR2 YNFKEQ. The CDR3 runs 14 residues. With 2 bases clipped from V and 5 bases from J, the junction kept 2 bases outside the gene matches. The data were produced by immunoSEQ multiplex PCR, yet TCRdb's version contains in-frame clones alone and is incomplete. The table includes about 99,000 clones, about 90% detected once. The source was unstimulated CD8+ T cells sorted from spleen or lymph node cells, collected before transplant. The sequence came from a human donor who was the organ donor for an intestinal transplant. The chain is built from TRBV4-2 and TRBJ2-5; 10 nucleotides match TRBD2. DNA of the CDR3: TGTGCCAGCAGCCAAATTAGCGGGGGGGAGACCCAGTACTTC. Translating it yields CASSQISGGETQYF.